Listed here are 29 T cell receptor beta chains from one sample, sequenced in a study of shared clonotypes between healthy human individuals. In the naive CD8 group, cells lacked CD45RO and were positively selected for CCR7, so terminally differentiated effector memory CD45RA+ cells were left out. Clones were read by immunoSEQ multiplex PCR, and TCRdb kept only the in-frame ones, dropping some. The table records hundreds of thousands of clones, 92% of them present only once. Sequenced: naive CD8+ T cells sorted from blood. The receptors here all came from a man aged 25-45 years in good health.

This chain's CDR3 is CASSLETGFGYEQYF. The CDR3 coding sequence is TGTGCCAGCAGTCTAGAGACTGGCTTTGGGTACGAGCAGTACTTC. The J gene is TRBJ2-7, the V gene TRBV27, with D unresolved. The CDR3 has 15 amino acids. The V end lost 5 bases, the J end lost 4 bases, and 18 bases lay between the germline ends. The germline V gene has CDR1 MNHEY and CDR2 SMNVEV (reference sequence).

The V call is TRBV5-6, the J call TRBJ2-1, with D maybe TRBD2 (5 bases). CDR1 is SGHDT and CDR2 is YYEEEE in the germline V gene. The V and J ends lost 3 bases and 4 bases respectively, with 17 bases between them. This CDR3 has 16 amino acids. CDR3 DNA: TGTGCCAGCAGCTCCGCGGGCGCCGTAATTTACAATGAGCAGTTCTTC. Protein product: CASSSAGAVIYNEQFF.

This clone turned up a few times. One junction end disagrees with the germline gene, perhaps due to a read error. The rearrangement joins TRBV5-6 to TRBJ2-5; 8 nucleotides match TRBD1. The CDR3 totals 16 residues. CDR1 is SGHDT and CDR2 is YYEEEE in the germline V gene. The CDR3 DNA reads as TGTGCCAGCAGCACTGAGACAGGGGCCGGGCAAGGGACCCAGTACTTC. It encodes CASSTETGAGQGTQYF.

The chain joins TRBV28 to TRBJ2-1; a possible D gene is TRBD2 (6 bases). Germline lookup yields CDR1 MDHEN and CDR2 SYDVKM. This CDR3 spans 19 amino acids. Deletions cut 6 bases from V and 1 base from J, with 25 bases between. CDR3 loop: CASSPIGLSSAHSYNEQFF. CDR3 DNA sequence: TGTGCCAGCAGCCCCATTGGGTTGTCTAGCGCACATTCCTACAATGAGCAGTTCTTC.

The chain carries TRBV30 and TRBJ2-7, with a tentative D call TRBD2 (6 bases). The germline CDR1 and CDR2 sequences are GTSNPN and SVGIG (reference sequence). The CDR3 extends over 15 amino acids. The ends were cut back, 3 bases at V and 5 bases at J, with 20 bases in the middle. CDR3 region: CAWSPQAGIFHEQYF. The CDR3 coding sequence is TGTGCCTGGAGCCCTCAGGCGGGAATTTTCCACGAGCAGTACTTC.

In its sample, this clone was seen once. The chain has TRBV2 and TRBJ2-7; D ambiguous. Germline CDR1 reads SNHLY; CDR2 reads FYNNEI. This CDR3 contains 13 residues. Deletions cut 6 bases from V and 5 bases from J, with 14 bases between. CDR3 nucleotides: TGTGCCAGCAGCCAGAGTTCTGGCGACGAGCAGTACTTC. Its translation: CASSQSSGDEQYF.

The rearrangement joins TRBV7-9 to TRBJ2-7; D remains unclear. The germline CDR1 and CDR2 sequences are SEHNR and FQNEAQ (reference sequence). Trimming left V 8 bases short and J 3 bases short, with 17 bases between. This CDR3 contains 14 residues. Here the CDR3 DNA reads TGTGCCAGCTCCCTCTCTACAAAAGACTACGAGCAGTACTTC. Translated: CASSLSTKDYEQYF.

Worth noting for this clone: At the DNA level, this CDR3 is encoded by other sequences in the same sample as well. The V call is TRBV4-1, the J call TRBJ1-1, with TRBD1 identical over 7 bases. The CDR3 consists of 14 residues. Germline CDR1 is MGHRA and CDR2 is YSYEKL. V trimming: 3 bases; J trimming: 4 bases; junction bases outside the gene matches: 5. CDR3 sequence: CASSQQGVGTEAFF. CDR3 nucleotide sequence: TGCGCCAGCAGCCAGCAGGGGGTTGGCACTGAAGCTTTCTTT.

The V and J genes are TRBV27 and TRBJ2-1, with D possibly TRBD2 on 5 matching bases. V shed 5 bases and J shed 3 bases, with 11 bases lying between them. CDR1 and CDR2 (germline): MNHEY, SMNVEV (reference sequence). This CDR3 has 14 amino acids. CDR3 protein: CASSPEDIYNEQFF. CDR3 bases: TGTGCCAGCAGTCCGGAGGATATCTACAATGAGCAGTTCTTC.

V is TRBV6-1 and J is TRBJ2-3, with 8 bases that match TRBD2. CDR1 and CDR2 from the germline V gene are MNHNS and SASEGT. The CDR3 length is 19 residues. J gave up 0 bases and V 1 base, and 12 bases lay outside the gene matches. The CDR3 DNA reads TGTGCCAGCAGTGAAGACGTTGGGTTTGGCGGGAGGAGCACAGATACGCAGTATTTT. Protein: CASSEDVGFGGRSTDTQYF.

The rearrangement links TRBV11-2 to TRBJ2-5; 7 bases are a match to TRBD2. The germline gives CDR1 SGHAT, CDR2 FQNNGV. The CDR3 covers 17 residues. V shed 4 bases and J 1 base; nucleotides not matched to a gene: 12. The CDR3 reads CASSSAGRGVGQETQYF. As DNA, the CDR3 is TGTGCCAGCAGCTCTGCGGGGAGGGGCGTAGGCCAAGAGACCCAGTACTTC.

The chain is built from TRBV6-5 and TRBJ1-1, with a possible D match to TRBD1 (6 bases). Trimming pared 7 bases from V and 1 base from J, leaving 10 bases between. The CDR3 covers 13 residues. The germline gives CDR1 MNHEY, CDR2 SVGAGI. The CDR3 sequence: CASTNRENTEAFF. For the CDR3, the DNA is TGTGCCAGCACAAACAGGGAGAACACTGAAGCTTTCTTT.

This clone showed up just a few times. The chain recombines TRBV6-1 with TRBJ1-5; 10 nucleotides agree with TRBD1. The V gene end was trimmed by 5 bases and the J gene end by 7 bases; junction bases not matched to a gene: 8. CDR1 is MNHNS, CDR2 SASEGT, per germline. CDR3 length: 15 amino acids. The CDR3 spells CASSRDRGSGQPQHF. The CDR3 DNA reads TGTGCCAGCAGTAGGGACAGGGGATCAGGGCAGCCCCAGCATTTT.

V usage is TRBV18 and J usage is TRBJ2-5; the match to TRBD1 covers 7 bases. V lost 6 bases, J lost 2 bases, and 6 bases stayed unmatched. Germline-derived CDR1 and CDR2 are KGHSH and LQKENI. The CDR3 is 14 amino acids. The CDR3 coding sequence is TGTGCCAGCTCCCCGACAGGGCGACAAGAGACCCAGTACTTC. This codes for CASSPTGRQETQYF. Full variable domain (outside the CDR3, taken from reference TRBV18 and TRBJ2-5): NAGVMQNPRHLVRRRGQEARLRCSPMKGHSHVYWYRQLPEEGLKFMVYLQKENIIDESGMPKERFSAEFPKEGPSILRIQQVVRGDSAAYFCASSPTGRQETQYFGPGTRLLVL.

This clone was counted only a few times. This chain uses TRBV27 with TRBJ2-7; D perhaps matches TRBD2 (6 bases). The CDR3 is 12 amino acids. Trimming pared 8 bases from V and 3 bases from J, leaving 11 bases between. Germline loops: CDR1 MNHEY, CDR2 SMNVEV (reference sequence). The CDR3 coding sequence is TGTGCCAGCCAGGGACTCCACTACGAGCAGTACTTC. This encodes CASQGLHYEQYF.

This clone has only one observation. The rearrangement links TRBV6-1 to TRBJ2-7; no clear D. The CDR3 runs to 13 residues. Trimming took off 2 bases at V and 3 bases at J, with 8 bases between the two ends. The germline CDR1 and CDR2 sequences are MNHNS and SASEGT. The CDR3 loop reads CASSEHHRYEQYF. The CDR3 nucleotides read TGTGCCAGCAGTGAACACCACCGCTACGAGCAGTACTTC.

The V call is TRBV4-1, the J call TRBJ2-1; D is perhaps TRBD2 (6 bases). V was cut by 0 bases and J by 8 bases, with 11 bases left in between. This CDR3 spans 14 amino acids. CDR1 and CDR2 from the germline V gene are MGHRA and YSYEKL. Here the CDR3 reads CASSQDGGYDEQFF. The CDR3 bases are TGCGCCAGCAGCCAAGATGGGGGGTACGATGAGCAGTTCTTC.

As for this clone: Other DNA sequences in this sample translate to the same CDR3. The gene calls are TRBV9 and TRBJ2-1; D is unclear. Looked up from germline, CDR1 is SGDLS and CDR2 is YYNGEE. V lost 4 bases and J lost 7, with 6 bases in between. This CDR3 is 11 amino acids long. In DNA, the CDR3 is TGTGCCAGCAGCTTAAATAATGAGCAGTTCTTC. Translating it yields CASSLNNEQFF.

A word on this clone: In the same sample, other DNA sequences code for this CDR3. V gene TRBV9 combines with J gene TRBJ2-1; the D call may be TRBD1 or TRBD2 (6 bases each). The CDR3 covers 15 residues. The ends were cut back, 0 bases at V and 1 base at J, with 8 bases in the middle. Germline loops: CDR1 SGDLS, CDR2 YYNGEE. In DNA, the CDR3 is TGTGCCAGCAGCGTAGAGGGGGGTTCCTACAATGAGCAGTTCTTC. It specifies CASSVEGGSYNEQFF.

The chain employs TRBV27 and TRBJ2-7; D remains unclear. The germline V and J ends were trimmed by 0 bases and 6 bases, with 12 bases remaining between them. The CDR3 has 14 amino acids. Germline CDR1 is MNHEY and CDR2 is SMNVEV (reference sequence). CDR3 in DNA: TGTGCCAGCAGTTTATCAGGGTTCTCAAGCGAGCAGTACTTC. Translated, it gives CASSLSGFSSEQYF.

The gene calls are TRBV4-1 and TRBJ1-5; 9 bases fit TRBD1. The CDR3 loop spans 16 amino acids. The junction had 8 bases not matched to a gene; V was cut back by 1 base and J by 7 bases. Germline CDR1 and CDR2: MGHRA and YSYEKL. CDR3 amino acids: CASSQVQGQGSQPQHF. The CDR3 nucleotides read TGCGCCAGCAGCCAAGTTCAGGGACAGGGAAGCCAGCCCCAGCATTTT.

V gene TRBV4-1 combines with J gene TRBJ2-7, with D perhaps matching TRBD1 (6 bases). V lost 2 bases, J lost 2 bases, and 13 bases lay in between. CDR1 and CDR2 (germline): MGHRA, YSYEKL. The CDR3 runs to 15 residues. The CDR3 DNA sequence: TGCGCCAGCAGCCAAATTACAGGGCCCCCCTACGAGCAGTACTTC. It translates to CASSQITGPPYEQYF.

About this clone itself: The identical CDR3 is also encoded by other nucleotide sequences in the sample. The CDR3 DNA follows: TGTGCCAGTAGTATTTCAGAATACAATGAGCAGTTCTTC. It encodes CASSISEYNEQFF. The chain employs TRBV19 and TRBJ2-1, with D hard to call. The CDR3 length is 13 residues. From germline, CDR1 is LNHDA and CDR2 SQIVND (reference sequence). The V gene lost 3 bases and the J gene lost 4 bases, with 7 bases spanning the gap.

The CDR3 sequence: CASSLTGMNTEAFF. CDR3 DNA sequence: TGTGCCAGCAGTTTAACAGGGATGAACACTGAAGCTTTCTTT. This sequence joins TRBV28 and TRBJ1-1, with D tentatively TRBD1 (6 bases). V was pared by 2 bases and J by 0 bases, with 7 bases between. The CDR3 sequence is 14 residues long. Germline CDR1 and CDR2: MDHEN and SYDVKM.

The rearrangement uses TRBV7-3 and TRBJ2-1, with TRBD2 as a possible D gene (6 bases). The CDR3 is made up of 15 amino acids. Trimming took 0 bases from V and 6 from J, leaving 12 bases between them. Germline-derived CDR1 and CDR2 are SGHTA and FQGTGA. In DNA, the CDR3 is TGTGCCAGCAGCTTAACTAGCGGAGGTGCCAATGAGCAGTTCTTC. Protein sequence: CASSLTSGGANEQFF. Drawing the rest from reference TRBV7-3 and TRBJ2-1, the complete variable domain is GAGVSQTPSNKVTEKGKYVELRCDPISGHTALYWYRQSLGQGPEFLIYFQGTGAADDSGLPNDRFFAVRPEGSVSTLKIQRTERGDSAVYLCASSLTSGGANEQFFGPGTRLTVL.

The J gene is TRBJ2-3, the V gene TRBV6-5; no firm D call. There are 13 residues in the CDR3. V was shortened by 5 bases and J by 0 bases, with 6 bases between the two germline ends. CDR1 and CDR2 (germline): MNHEY, SVGAGI. The CDR3 DNA sequence: TGTGCCAGCAGTGTATTTAGCACAGATACGCAGTATTTT. Translated: CASSVFSTDTQYF.

V gene TRBV7-9 combines with J gene TRBJ2-7; D perhaps matches TRBD2 (6 bases). CDR1 is SEHNR, CDR2 FQNEAQ, per germline (reference sequence). The CDR3 length is 18 residues. Trimming stripped 3 bases from V and 5 bases from J, with 26 bases between. The CDR3 DNA is TGTGCCAGCAGCTTGGAATTCGGGGCTAGCGCTCGAGGCGACGAGCAGTACTTC. Translation: CASSLEFGASARGDEQYF.

The chain employs TRBV27 and TRBJ2-7; 7 positions match TRBD2. The CDR3 covers 15 residues. Germline V lookup: CDR1 MNHEY, CDR2 SMNVEV (reference sequence). J gave up 4 bases and V 3 bases, and 9 bases lay outside the gene matches. The CDR3 spells CASSFLAGAWYEQYF. In DNA form, the CDR3 reads TGTGCCAGCAGTTTTCTGGCGGGAGCTTGGTACGAGCAGTACTTC.

The J gene is TRBJ1-1, the V gene TRBV9; D gene unclear. This CDR3 contains 13 residues. The ends were cut back, 4 bases at V and 6 bases at J, with 13 bases in the middle. Germline assignment: CDR1 SGDLS and CDR2 YYNGEE. CDR3 loop: CASSSMIGPEAFF. CDR3 nucleotide sequence: TGTGCCAGCAGCTCCATGATTGGACCTGAAGCTTTCTTT.